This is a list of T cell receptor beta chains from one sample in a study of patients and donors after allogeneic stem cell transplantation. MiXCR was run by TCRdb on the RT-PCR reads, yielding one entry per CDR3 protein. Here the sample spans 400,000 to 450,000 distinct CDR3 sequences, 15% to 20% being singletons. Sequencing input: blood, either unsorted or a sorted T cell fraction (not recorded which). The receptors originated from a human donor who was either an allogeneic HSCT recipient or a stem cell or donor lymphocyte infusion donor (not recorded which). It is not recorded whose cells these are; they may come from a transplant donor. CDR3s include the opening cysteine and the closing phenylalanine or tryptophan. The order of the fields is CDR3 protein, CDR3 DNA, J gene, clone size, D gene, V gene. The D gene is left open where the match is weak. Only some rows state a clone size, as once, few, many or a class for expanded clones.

CDR3 protein: CASSNTGVGYTF; CDR3 DNA: TGTGCCAGCAGCAATACAGGGGTTGGCTACACCTTC; J gene: TRBJ1-2; clone size: few; D gene: TRBD1; V gene: TRBV4-2
CDR3 protein: CASSSRQGAYGNTGELFF; CDR3 DNA: TGCGCCAGCAGCTCGCGACAGGGGGCGTATGGGAACACCGGGGAGCTGTTTTTT; J gene: TRBJ2-2; clone size: NA; D gene: TRBD1; V gene: TRBV5-1
CDR3 protein: CASSFPGSGYTF; CDR3 DNA: TGCGCCAGCAGCTTCCCAGGGAGCGGCTACACCTTC; J gene: TRBJ1-2; clone size: NA; D gene: NA; V gene: TRBV5-1
CDR3 protein: CASSPEGLAGGLYGANVLTF; CDR3 DNA: TGTGCCAGCAGCCCAGAGGGACTAGCGGGGGGGCTATACGGGGCCAACGTCCTGACTTTC; J gene: TRBJ2-6; clone size: few; D gene: TRBD2; V gene: TRBV12-3/TRBV12-4
CDR3 protein: CASSLEGQSSNQPQHF; CDR3 DNA: TGTGCCAGCAGCTTGGAGGGGCAGAGTAGCAATCAGCCCCAGCATTTT; J gene: TRBJ1-5; clone size: few; D gene: NA; V gene: TRBV5-5
CDR3 protein: CSVEGVGSTQYF; CDR3 DNA: TGCAGCGTTGAAGGTGTGGGGTCGACCCAGTACTTC; J gene: TRBJ2-5; clone size: many; D gene: NA; V gene: TRBV29-1
CDR3 protein: CASSPTIRMNTEAFF; CDR3 DNA: TGTGCCAGCAGTCCCACGATCAGGATGAACACTGAAGCTTTCTTT; J gene: TRBJ1-1; clone size: NA; D gene: NA; V gene: TRBV12-3/TRBV12-4
CDR3 protein: CASSTGPSRGGNTIYF; CDR3 DNA: TGTGCCAGCAGTACGGGGCCATCTCGGGGTGGAAACACCATATATTTT; J gene: TRBJ1-3; clone size: many; D gene: NA; V gene: TRBV12-3/TRBV12-4
CDR3 protein: CSARDLASGRHNEQFF; CDR3 DNA: TGCAGTGCTAGAGATCTTGCTAGCGGGAGACACAATGAGCAGTTCTTC; J gene: TRBJ2-1; clone size: few; D gene: TRBD2; V gene: TRBV20-1
CDR3 protein: CASSARWGQGNSPLHF; CDR3 DNA: TGTGCCAGCAGTGCACGGTGGGGACAGGGTAATTCACCCCTCCACTTT; J gene: TRBJ1-6; clone size: NA; D gene: TRBD1; V gene: TRBV12-3/TRBV12-4
CDR3 protein: CSASRGWGNTEAFF; CDR3 DNA: TGCAGTGCTAGCCGGGGCTGGGGGAACACTGAAGCTTTCTTT; J gene: TRBJ1-1; clone size: few; D gene: NA; V gene: TRBV20-1
CDR3 protein: CASSVEGGDTGELFF; CDR3 DNA: TGTGCCAGCAGTGTCGAAGGGGGGGACACCGGGGAGCTGTTTTTT; J gene: TRBJ2-2; clone size: few; D gene: NA; V gene: TRBV2
CDR3 protein: CASSLDRGWTNYGYTF; CDR3 DNA: TGTGCCAGCAGTTTAGACAGGGGATGGACTAACTATGGCTACACCTTC; J gene: TRBJ1-2; clone size: many; D gene: TRBD1; V gene: TRBV12-3/TRBV12-4
CDR3 protein: CASSLVGDTLRLDTEAFF; CDR3 DNA: TGCGCCAGCAGCTTGGTCGGGGACACCCTTAGGTTGGACACTGAAGCTTTCTTT; J gene: TRBJ1-1; clone size: few; D gene: NA; V gene: TRBV5-1
CDR3 protein: CASSPRGGEGYQETQYF; CDR3 DNA: TGTGCCAGCAGCCCCCGTGGGGGGGAGGGGTACCAAGAGACCCAGTACTTC; J gene: TRBJ2-5; clone size: NA; D gene: TRBD2; V gene: TRBV7-9
CDR3 protein: CATSRDIQGARGGELFF; CDR3 DNA: TGTGCCACCAGCAGAGATATACAGGGGGCGCGAGGCGGGGAGCTGTTTTTT; J gene: TRBJ2-2; clone size: many; D gene: TRBD1; V gene: TRBV15
CDR3 protein: CATAGAGGFNEQFF; CDR3 DNA: TGTGCCACAGCGGGGGCAGGGGGCTTCAATGAGCAGTTCTTC; J gene: TRBJ2-1; clone size: few; D gene: NA; V gene: TRBV24-1
CDR3 protein: CASSYLAGALYNEQFF; CDR3 DNA: TGTGCCAGCAGTTACTTAGCGGGAGCCCTATACAATGAGCAGTTCTTC; J gene: TRBJ2-1; clone size: many; D gene: TRBD2; V gene: TRBV12-3/TRBV12-4
CDR3 protein: CASSQLRDEQYF; CDR3 DNA: TGTGCCAGCAGCCAGTTGAGGGACGAGCAGTACTTC; J gene: TRBJ2-7; clone size: NA; D gene: NA; V gene: TRBV5-6
CDR3 protein: CASSLDRLTYNEQFF; CDR3 DNA: TGTGCCAGCAGTTTAGACAGATTAACCTACAATGAGCAGTTCTTC; J gene: TRBJ2-1; clone size: few; D gene: NA; V gene: TRBV27
CDR3 protein: CASSVSSRGGVYGYTF; CDR3 DNA: TGTGCCAGCAGCGTCTCATCTAGGGGGGGCGTCTATGGCTACACCTTC; J gene: TRBJ1-2; clone size: NA; D gene: NA; V gene: TRBV9
CDR3 protein: CASSQAYTFEEETQYF; CDR3 DNA: TGTGCCAGCAGCCAAGCTTACACCTTCGAGGAAGAGACCCAGTACTTC; J gene: TRBJ2-5; clone size: few; D gene: NA; V gene: TRBV3-1
CDR3 protein: CASSFMGLAEQETQYF; CDR3 DNA: TGTGCCAGCAGTTTTATGGGACTAGCGGAACAAGAGACCCAGTACTTC; J gene: TRBJ2-5; clone size: NA; D gene: TRBD2; V gene: TRBV12-3/TRBV12-4
CDR3 protein: CASSVWTRGVGEQFF; CDR3 DNA: TGTGCCAGCAGCGTATGGACGCGGGGGGTGGGTGAGCAGTTCTTC; J gene: TRBJ2-1; clone size: few; D gene: TRBD2; V gene: TRBV11-2
CDR3 protein: CASSGLVQETQYF; CDR3 DNA: TGTGCCAGCAGTGGTTTAGTACAAGAGACCCAGTACTTC; J gene: TRBJ2-5; clone size: NA; D gene: NA; V gene: TRBV6-4
CDR3 protein: CASRAGTANEKLFF; CDR3 DNA: TGTGCCAGCAGAGCCGGGACGGCTAATGAAAAACTGTTTTTT; J gene: TRBJ1-4; clone size: few; D gene: NA; V gene: TRBV7-9
CDR3 protein: CASSERLAGGTSTDTQYF; CDR3 DNA: TGCGCCAGCAGCGAGAGACTAGCGGGAGGGACTAGCACAGATACGCAGTATTTT; J gene: TRBJ2-3; clone size: NA; D gene: TRBD2; V gene: TRBV5-1
CDR3 protein: CASSSDRLQRAQYF; CDR3 DNA: TGTGCCAGCAGTTCGGACAGGCTCCAACGGGCCCAGTACTTC; J gene: TRBJ2-5; clone size: few; D gene: TRBD1; V gene: TRBV27
CDR3 protein: CASSPASGAFF; CDR3 DNA: TGTGCCAGCAGCCCGGCCAGTGGGGCTTTCTTT; J gene: TRBJ1-1; clone size: NA; D gene: NA; V gene: TRBV7-8
CDR3 protein: CAISAHRSGVSGNTIYF; CDR3 DNA: TGTGCCATCAGTGCCCACCGTTCGGGAGTCTCTGGAAACACCATATATTTT; J gene: TRBJ1-3; clone size: many; D gene: NA; V gene: TRBV10-3
CDR3 protein: CASSHGTGWTYGYTF; CDR3 DNA: TGTGCCAGCAGCCACGGGACAGGGTGGACCTATGGCTACACCTTC; J gene: TRBJ1-2; clone size: NA; D gene: TRBD1; V gene: TRBV3-1
CDR3 protein: CSASRDTPKRTQYF; CDR3 DNA: TGCAGTGCTAGCCGGGACACGCCTAAACGGACCCAGTACTTC; J gene: TRBJ2-5; clone size: NA; D gene: NA; V gene: TRBV20-1
CDR3 protein: CASSPRDRGLASGANVLTF; CDR3 DNA: TGTGCCAGCAGCCCGAGGGACAGGGGATTGGCCTCTGGGGCCAACGTCCTGACTTTC; J gene: TRBJ2-6; clone size: many; D gene: TRBD1; V gene: TRBV7-3